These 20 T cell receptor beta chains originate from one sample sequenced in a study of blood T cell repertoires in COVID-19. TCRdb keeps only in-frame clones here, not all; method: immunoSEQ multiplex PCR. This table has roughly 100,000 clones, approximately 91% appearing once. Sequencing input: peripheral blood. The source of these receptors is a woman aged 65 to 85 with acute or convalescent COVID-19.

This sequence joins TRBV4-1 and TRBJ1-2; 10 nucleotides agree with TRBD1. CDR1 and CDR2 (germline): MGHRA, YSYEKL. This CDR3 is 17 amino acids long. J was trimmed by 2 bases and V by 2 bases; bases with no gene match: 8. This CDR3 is CASSQPGQGIGNYGYTF. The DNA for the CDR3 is TGCGCCAGCAGCCAACCGGGACAGGGGATCGGCAACTATGGCTACACCTTC.

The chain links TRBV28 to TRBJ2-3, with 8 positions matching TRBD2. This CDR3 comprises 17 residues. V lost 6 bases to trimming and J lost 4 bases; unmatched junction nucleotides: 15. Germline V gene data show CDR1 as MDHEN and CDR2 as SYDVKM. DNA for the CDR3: TGTGCCAGCAGCTCACCCGCTACGGGGGGGCATGCAGATACGCAGTATTTT. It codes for CASSSPATGGHADTQYF. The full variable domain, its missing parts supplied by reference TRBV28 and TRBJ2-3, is DVKVTQSSRYLVKRTGEKVFLECVQDMDHENMFWYRQDPGLGLRLIYFSYDVKMKEKGDIPEGYSVSREKKERFSLILESASTNQTSMYLCASSSPATGGHADTQYFGPGTRLTVL.

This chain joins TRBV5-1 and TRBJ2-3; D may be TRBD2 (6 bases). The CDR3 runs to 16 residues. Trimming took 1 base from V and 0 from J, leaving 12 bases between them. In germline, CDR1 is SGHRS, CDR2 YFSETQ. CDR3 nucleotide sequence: TGCGCCAGCAGCTTGTTGGGGGGTGATAGCACAGATACGCAGTATTTT. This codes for CASSLLGGDSTDTQYF.

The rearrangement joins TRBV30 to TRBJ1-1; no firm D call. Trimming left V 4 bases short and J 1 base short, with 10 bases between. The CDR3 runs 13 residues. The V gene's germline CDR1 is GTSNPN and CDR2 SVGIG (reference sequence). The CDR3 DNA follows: TGTGCCTGGAACATTCGCGGGAACACTGAAGCTTTCTTT. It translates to CAWNIRGNTEAFF.

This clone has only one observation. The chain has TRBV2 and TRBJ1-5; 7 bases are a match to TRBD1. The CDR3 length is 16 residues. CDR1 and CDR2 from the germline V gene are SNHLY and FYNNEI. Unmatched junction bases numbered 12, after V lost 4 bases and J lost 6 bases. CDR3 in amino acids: CASSVETGISPQPQHF. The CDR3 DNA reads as TGTGCCAGCAGTGTCGAGACAGGGATTTCCCCTCAGCCCCAGCATTTT.

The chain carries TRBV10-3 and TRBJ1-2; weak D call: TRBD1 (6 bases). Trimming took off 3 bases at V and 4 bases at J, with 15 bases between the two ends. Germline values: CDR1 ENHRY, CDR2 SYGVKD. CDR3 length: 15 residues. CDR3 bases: TGTGCCATCAGTGAAAGGACAGACCCAATCTATGGCTACACCTTC. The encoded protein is CAISERTDPIYGYTF.

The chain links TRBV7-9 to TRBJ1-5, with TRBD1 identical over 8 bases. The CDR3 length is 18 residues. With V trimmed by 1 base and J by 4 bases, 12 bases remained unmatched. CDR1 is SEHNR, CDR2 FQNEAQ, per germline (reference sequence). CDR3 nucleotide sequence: TGTGCCAGCAGCTTAGGGACAGGGTACACGTGGGGGAATCAGCCCCAGCATTTT. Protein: CASSLGTGYTWGNQPQHF.

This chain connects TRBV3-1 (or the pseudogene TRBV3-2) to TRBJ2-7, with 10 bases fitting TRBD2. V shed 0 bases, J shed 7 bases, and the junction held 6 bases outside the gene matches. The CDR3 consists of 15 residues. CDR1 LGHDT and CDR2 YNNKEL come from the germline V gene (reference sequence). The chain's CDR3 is CASSQELAGVREQYF. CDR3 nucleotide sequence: TGTGCCAGCAGCCAAGAGCTAGCGGGAGTGAGGGAGCAGTACTTC.

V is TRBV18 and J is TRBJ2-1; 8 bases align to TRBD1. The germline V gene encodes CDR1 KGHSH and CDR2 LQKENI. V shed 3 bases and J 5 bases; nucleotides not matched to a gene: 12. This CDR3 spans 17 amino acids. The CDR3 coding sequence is TGTGCCAGCTCACCGAATTTATTTGGGACAGGAGACAATGAGCAGTTCTTC. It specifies CASSPNLFGTGDNEQFF.

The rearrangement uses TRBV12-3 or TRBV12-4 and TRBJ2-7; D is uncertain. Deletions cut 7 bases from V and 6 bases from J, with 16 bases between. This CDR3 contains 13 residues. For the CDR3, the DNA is TGTGCCAGCAAGATGACCCAGGCCAGCGAGCAGTACTTC. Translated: CASKMTQASEQYF.

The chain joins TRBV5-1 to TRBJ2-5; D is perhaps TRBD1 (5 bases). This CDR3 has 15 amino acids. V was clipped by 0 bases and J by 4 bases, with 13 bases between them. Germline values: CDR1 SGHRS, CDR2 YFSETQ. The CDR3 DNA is TGCGCCAGCAGCTTGGATCCAGGGCTAGGAGAGACCCAGTACTTC. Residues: CASSLDPGLGETQYF. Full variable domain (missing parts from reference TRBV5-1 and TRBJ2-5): KAGVTQTPRYLIKTRGQQVTLSCSPISGHRSVSWYQQTPGQGLQFLFEYFSETQRNKGNFPGRFSGRQFSNSRSEMNVSTLELGDSALYLCASSLDPGLGETQYFGPGTRLLVL.

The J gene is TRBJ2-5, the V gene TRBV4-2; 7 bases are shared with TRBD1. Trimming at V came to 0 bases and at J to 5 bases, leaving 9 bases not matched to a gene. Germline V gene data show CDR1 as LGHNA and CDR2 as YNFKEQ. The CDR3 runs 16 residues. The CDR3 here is CASSQDSQGVGETQYF. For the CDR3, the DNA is TGTGCCAGCAGCCAAGATTCTCAGGGGGTAGGGGAGACCCAGTACTTC.

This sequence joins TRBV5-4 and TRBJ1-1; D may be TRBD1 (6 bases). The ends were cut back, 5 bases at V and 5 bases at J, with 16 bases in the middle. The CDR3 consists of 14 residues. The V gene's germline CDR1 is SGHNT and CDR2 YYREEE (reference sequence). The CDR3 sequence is CASSQRGLRTEAFF. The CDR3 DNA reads TGTGCCAGCAGTCAGAGGGGGTTGAGGACTGAAGCTTTCTTT.

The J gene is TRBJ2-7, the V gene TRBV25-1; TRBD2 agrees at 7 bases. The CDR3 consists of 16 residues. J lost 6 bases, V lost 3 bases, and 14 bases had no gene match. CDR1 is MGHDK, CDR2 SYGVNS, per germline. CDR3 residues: CASSDPGVQREGEQYF. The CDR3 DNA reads TGTGCCAGCAGTGATCCCGGCGTACAGCGGGAAGGCGAGCAGTACTTC.

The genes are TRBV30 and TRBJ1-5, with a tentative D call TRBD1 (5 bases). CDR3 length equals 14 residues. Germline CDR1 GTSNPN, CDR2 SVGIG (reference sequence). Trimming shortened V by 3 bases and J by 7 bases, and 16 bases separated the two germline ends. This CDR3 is CAWRGGGDGQPQHF. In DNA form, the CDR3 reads TGTGCCTGGAGGGGGGGAGGGGATGGACAGCCCCAGCATTTT.

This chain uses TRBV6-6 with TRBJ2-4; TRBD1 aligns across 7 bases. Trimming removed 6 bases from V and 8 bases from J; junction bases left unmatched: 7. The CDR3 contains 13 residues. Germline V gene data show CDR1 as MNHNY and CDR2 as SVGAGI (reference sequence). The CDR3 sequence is CASSDREFDIQYF. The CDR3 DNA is TGTGCCAGCAGCGACAGGGAGTTTGACATTCAGTACTTC.

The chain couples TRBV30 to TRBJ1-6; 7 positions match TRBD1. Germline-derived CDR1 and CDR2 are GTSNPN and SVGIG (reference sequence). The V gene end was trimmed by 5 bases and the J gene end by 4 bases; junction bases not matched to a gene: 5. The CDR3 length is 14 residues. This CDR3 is CAWGLTGYNSPLHF. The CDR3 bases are TGTGCCTGGGGCCTGACAGGGTATAATTCACCCCTCCACTTT.

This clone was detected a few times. CDR3 residues: CASRPGTGGNTGELFF. CDR3 coding DNA: TGTGCCAGCAGACCCGGGACAGGAGGGAACACCGGGGAGCTGTTTTTT. The J gene is TRBJ2-2, the V gene TRBV7-2; TRBD1 matches 8 bases. V lost 6 bases to trimming and J lost 1 base; unmatched junction nucleotides: 7. The V gene's germline CDR1 is SGHTA and CDR2 FQGNSA. This CDR3 is built from 16 residues.

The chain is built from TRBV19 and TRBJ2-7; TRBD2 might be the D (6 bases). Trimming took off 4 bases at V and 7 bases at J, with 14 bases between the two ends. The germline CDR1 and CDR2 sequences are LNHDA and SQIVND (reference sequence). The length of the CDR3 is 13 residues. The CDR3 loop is CASSTEGGEEQYF. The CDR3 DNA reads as TGTGCCAGTAGTACGGAAGGCGGGGAAGAGCAGTACTTC.

Here the CDR3 reads CASSSLGSGRQEQFF. The CDR3 DNA reads TGTGCCAGCAGCTCTCTGGGTAGCGGGAGACAAGAGCAGTTCTTC. The chain couples TRBV13 to TRBJ2-1; 9 nucleotides match TRBD2. In germline, CDR1 is PRHDT, CDR2 FYEKMQ (reference sequence). V lost 4 bases to trimming and J lost 10 bases; unmatched junction nucleotides: 11. The CDR3 consists of 15 residues.